This TCR beta chain was retrieved from a study of blood T cells in healthy people across ages. Study-wide points: Total diversity from one million sequenced T cells was likely underestimated. Greater diversity and more naive CD4+ cells were seen in long-lived donors than in aged donors.

Germline loops: CDR1 KGHSH, CDR2 LQKENI. The CDR3 is 14 amino acids. V was pared by 3 bases and J by 4 bases, with 13 bases between. In this sample, this clonotype turned up many times. Antigen: not known. A second PCR, run for about 7 to 11 cycles, used a sample-barcoded 5' primer plus a J-beta primer mix. TCRdb used MiXCR to reprocess the 5' RACE reads, holding one entry per CDR3 protein. There are just under 900,000 distinct CDR3 sequences in the sample; 29% occur only once, and 17% lies in the top ten. What was sequenced was blood. The chain has TRBV18 and TRBJ2-7; a weak D match, TRBD2 (6 bases). The receptor was derived from a woman of 80 years or more in good health. CDR3 nucleotides: TGTGCCAGCTCACCTGGGACTGATCGGTACGAGCAGTACTTC. Its translation: CASSPGTDRYEQYF.